Below are 21 T cell receptor beta chains sequenced from a single sample in a study of T cell responses to AZD1222 COVID-19 vaccine listed by TCRdb under 2021. The library was generated by the immunoSEQ multiplex PCR assay. TCRdb provides this immuneACCESS table in a form limited to in-frame rearrangements. Some clones are lacking; in checked studies, under half of them reflect an unresolved V gene, and why the rest are absent is not known. Within this sample are about 150,000 clones, with 86% of them counted one time only. Of the sample, about 5% is held by the ten largest clones. According to the study, the label for this sample's time point signals: baseline before first vaccination. The sample's treatment or condition label, decoded: meningococcal conjugate vaccine given as trial control. The material sequenced was peripheral blood, taken on day 0 of MenACWY control vaccination. Receptors originate from an adult in good health.

The CDR3 region has the DNA TGTGCCAGCAGCTCTTGGGCAGTCAATAATGAAAAACTGTTTTTT. It encodes CASSSWAVNNEKLFF. The J gene is TRBJ1-4, the V gene TRBV5-6; D not resolved. This CDR3 contains 15 residues. The germline V and J ends were trimmed by 3 bases and 4 bases, with 13 bases remaining between them. Germline CDR1 is SGHDT and CDR2 is YYEEEE.

This clone was seen only once. This chain links TRBV19 with TRBJ1-5; 8 bases match TRBD1. V was clipped by 3 bases and J by 2 bases; unmatched bases: 6. The CDR3 extends over 16 amino acids. Germline CDR1 LNHDA, CDR2 SQIVND (reference sequence). CDR3 amino acids: CASSMVTGGGNQPQHF. As DNA, the CDR3 is TGTGCCAGTAGTATGGTAACAGGGGGGGGCAATCAGCCCCAGCATTTT.

V usage is TRBV6-5 and J usage is TRBJ1-2, with 8 bases identical to TRBD1. Looked up from germline, CDR1 is MNHEY and CDR2 is SVGAGI. Trimming cost V 7 bases and J 7 bases; bases outside gene matches: 11. CDR3 length equals 14 residues. In DNA, the CDR3 is TGTGCCAGCAACGTGGACAGGGCGAGAGGTGGCTACACCTTC. This gives the protein CASNVDRARGGYTF.

This clone has just a few counts. This chain connects TRBV5-1 to TRBJ1-2, with 7 bases lining up with TRBD1. The CDR3 totals 14 residues. CDR1 is SGHRS and CDR2 is YFSETQ in the germline V gene. The junction had 8 bases not matched to a gene; V was cut back by 4 bases and J by 5 bases. The CDR3 sequence is CASSPRTGGYGYTF. CDR3 bases: TGCGCCAGCAGCCCCCGGACAGGAGGGTATGGCTACACCTTC.

V usage is TRBV7-9 and J usage is TRBJ2-7; D is ambiguous. Germline CDR1 reads SEHNR; CDR2 reads FQNEAQ (reference sequence). The CDR3 length is 12 residues. Trimming removed 1 base at V and 6 bases at J, with 7 bases between. The CDR3 sequence is CASSLGPLEQYF. The CDR3, as DNA: TGTGCCAGCAGCTTAGGACCACTCGAGCAGTACTTC.

The chain is built from TRBV28 and TRBJ2-6, with D maybe TRBD2 (6 bases). This CDR3 is built from 17 residues. Germline CDR1 and CDR2: MDHEN and SYDVKM. Trimming removed 6 bases from V and 1 base from J, with 16 bases in between. CDR3 in amino acids: CASSPEGSWSGANVLTF. DNA for the CDR3: TGTGCCAGCAGCCCGGAGGGCTCCTGGTCTGGGGCCAACGTCCTGACTTTC.

The CDR3 protein is CASSSRGQGRYLVHTF. CDR3 coding DNA: TGTGCCAGCAGCTCCAGGGGCCAAGGGAGGTACCTAGTCCACACCTTC. The chain carries TRBV5-4 and TRBJ1-2, with D perhaps TRBD1 (6 bases). The V and J ends lost 3 bases and 12 bases respectively, with 27 bases between them. Germline values: CDR1 SGHNT, CDR2 YYREEE (reference sequence). This CDR3 is 16 amino acids long.

This chain links TRBV4-3 with TRBJ1-2; D gene uncertain. Germline V gene data show CDR1 as LGHNA and CDR2 as YSLEER. The CDR3 sequence is 14 residues long. The ends were cut back, 3 bases at V and 3 bases at J, with 11 bases in the middle. CDR3 in amino acids: CASSHGSGDYGYTF. The CDR3 DNA sequence: TGCGCCAGCAGCCATGGTTCTGGGGACTATGGCTACACCTTC.

This clone was picked up a small number of times. This rearrangement joins TRBV5-1 to TRBJ1-2; 8 bases map to TRBD1. Losses at the gene ends were 2 bases for V and 8 bases for J; bases not matched to a gene: 8. CDR3 size: 14 residues. CDR1 and CDR2 from the germline V gene are SGHRS and YFSETQ. The CDR3 bases are TGCGCCAGCAGCTTCGAAGGACAGGGTAGGGGCTACACCTTC. Protein: CASSFEGQGRGYTF.

The chain joins TRBV5-6 to TRBJ1-5; tentatively, D is TRBD1 (6 bases). Trimming cost V 1 base and J 0 bases, with 11 bases left between them. This CDR3 contains 16 residues. Germline V gene sequence: CDR1 SGHDT, CDR2 YYEEEE. The CDR3 DNA reads as TGTGCCAGCAGCTTGATGGCAGGGGTTAGCAATCAGCCCCAGCATTTT. As protein: CASSLMAGVSNQPQHF.

The rearrangement uses TRBV3-1 (or the pseudogene TRBV3-2) and TRBJ2-1; 9 bases map to TRBD2. V lost 1 base to trimming and J lost 4 bases; unmatched junction nucleotides: 5. The CDR3 sequence is 16 residues long. Germline V CDR1 and CDR2: LGHDT, YNNKEL (reference sequence). CDR3 protein: CASSQGWSGGYNEQFF. The CDR3 DNA reads TGTGCCAGCAGCCAAGGATGGAGCGGGGGGTACAATGAGCAGTTCTTC.

This clone was recorded only once. The genes are TRBV30 and TRBJ1-6; D call uncertain. The germline gives CDR1 GTSNPN, CDR2 SVGIG (reference sequence). The CDR3 totals 16 residues. V lost 1 base and J 0 bases, leaving 10 bases between the germline ends. CDR3 nucleotide sequence: TGTGCCTGGAGTGGTATAAGGAGCTCCTATAATTCACCCCTCCACTTT. Its protein product is CAWSGIRSSYNSPLHF.

This clone was recorded once. The chain joins TRBV11-1 to TRBJ2-1; weak D call: TRBD1 (6 bases). V was trimmed by 4 bases and J by 3 bases, leaving 13 bases between them. The CDR3 spans 15 residues. Germline values: CDR1 SGHAT, CDR2 FQDESV (reference sequence). Here the CDR3 DNA reads TGTGCCAGCAGCTCTTGGGCGGACAGCTACAATGAGCAGTTCTTC. It is translated as CASSSWADSYNEQFF.

The V gene is TRBV11-3, the J gene TRBJ2-3; weak D call: TRBD1 (6 bases). Germline CDR1 SGHNT, CDR2 YENEEA. V was clipped by 0 bases and J by 4 bases, with 8 bases between them. This CDR3 spans 14 amino acids. The CDR3 coding sequence is TGTGCCAGCAGCTTAGAGGACAGAGCAGATACGCAGTATTTT. Translating it yields CASSLEDRADTQYF.

The chain joins TRBV29-1 to TRBJ2-5; D possibly corresponds to TRBD1 (6 bases). CDR1 is SQVTM and CDR2 is ANQGSEA in the germline V gene. V lost 7 bases, J lost 2 bases, and 20 bases lay in between. This CDR3 region has 15 residues. CDR3 loop: CSAEGPGQGQETQYF. The CDR3 bases are TGCAGCGCCGAGGGGCCAGGGCAGGGGCAAGAGACCCAGTACTTC.

The CDR3 loop reads CASSAGTGGGNQPQHF. In DNA form, the CDR3 reads TGTGCCAGCAGTGCCGGGACAGGGGGTGGCAATCAGCCCCAGCATTTT. The chain links TRBV27 to TRBJ1-5, with TRBD1 matching over 11 bases. Trimming cost V 5 bases and J 2 bases; bases outside gene matches: 5. Germline lookup yields CDR1 MNHEY and CDR2 SMNVEV (reference sequence). CDR3 length: 16 residues.

The rearrangement links TRBV3-1 (or the pseudogene TRBV3-2) to TRBJ2-1; 9 nucleotides match TRBD2. This CDR3 is 16 amino acids long. From germline, CDR1 is LGHDT and CDR2 YNNKEL (reference sequence). V trimming: 4 bases; J trimming: 7 bases; junction bases outside the gene matches: 11. The CDR3 DNA reads as TGTGCCAGCAGCCCACACAGGGCGGGAGGGGGGAATGAGCAGTTCTTC. As protein: CASSPHRAGGGNEQFF.

V usage is TRBV6-1 and J usage is TRBJ2-1, with TRBD2 matching over 9 bases. The V gene end was trimmed by 3 bases and the J gene end by 8 bases; junction bases not matched to a gene: 5. CDR1 is MNHNS, CDR2 SASEGT, per germline. This CDR3 has 14 residues. CDR3 sequence: CASSERGGLYEQFF. CDR3 nucleotide sequence: TGTGCCAGCAGTGAGCGGGGGGGCCTTTATGAGCAGTTCTTC.

The chain combines TRBV24-1 with TRBJ2-7, with unresolved D. V was clipped by 4 bases and J by 6 bases, with 15 bases between them. This CDR3 has 14 residues. The germline V gene has CDR1 KGHDR and CDR2 SFDVKD. Written as DNA, the CDR3 is TGTGCCACCAGTGAGACCGGGTCCGACCTCGAGCAGTACTTC. It is translated as CATSETGSDLEQYF.

This CDR3 is CASSPRIGQGGTEAFF. In DNA form, the CDR3 reads TGTGCCAGCTCACCCAGGATTGGACAGGGGGGGACTGAAGCTTTCTTT. The chain links TRBV18 to TRBJ1-1; the match to TRBD1 covers 10 bases. V lost 3 bases to trimming and J lost 5 bases; unmatched junction nucleotides: 9. CDR3 length: 16 residues. Germline lookup yields CDR1 KGHSH and CDR2 LQKENI.

This chain links TRBV4-3 with TRBJ1-3, with D possibly TRBD1 on 5 matching bases. Trimming cost V 4 bases and J 2 bases, with 12 bases left between them. The CDR3 is 15 residues long. Germline CDR1 and CDR2: LGHNA and YSLEER. CDR3 sequence reads: CASSPGGGTGNTIYF. The DNA of the CDR3 is TGCGCCAGCAGCCCTGGGGGGGGAACTGGAAACACCATATATTTT.